This TCR beta chain was retrieved from a study of T cells expressing NK-cell markers. No DNA is given; TCRdb re-called the 5' RACE reads and lists each CDR3 protein once. In total, the table holds about 450,000 distinct CDR3 sequences. The CDR3 is 13 amino acids. In germline, CDR1 is SQVTM, CDR2 ANQGSEA. Sequenced: blood T cells: a sorted CD56 or NKG2C T cell subset, CD4+ or CD8+ T cells, or bulk PBMC T cells (not recorded which). The receptor comes from a woman aged 18 to 75 in good health. The chain is built from TRBV29-1 and TRBJ1-1; TCRdb outputs TRBD1, but without DNA this stays unchecked. CDR3 loop: CSVGQGGGTEAFF.